These T cell receptor beta chains were read from a single sample in a study of blood T cells in healthy people across ages. TCRdb independently ran MiXCR on the 5' RACE reads; one entry per CDR3 protein. The sample lists around 990,000 distinct CDR3 sequences, 35% to 40% occurring once. The sequenced sample was blood. These receptors all stem from a man in his late teens or twenties in good health. Each CDR3 is given with its conserved first and last residue.

>11|TRBJ1-6|TRBV25-1
CASSDIRTLHF
>15|TRBJ1-5|TRBV4-1
CASSQDRVRIQPQHF
>14|TRBJ1-1|TRBV9
CASSEGTLYTEAFF
>13|TRBJ1-4|TRBV12-3/TRBV12-4
CASRRPSGEKLFF
>14|TRBJ1-4|TRBV9
CASSGRGRDEKLFF
>15|TRBJ2-1|TRBV27
CASSHRGQGRDEQFF
>12|TRBJ2-3|TRBV6-1
CASISRVDTQYF
>17|TRBJ1-2|TRBV3-1
CASSQDLVAGVNYGYTF
>14|TRBJ2-7|TRBV10-3
CAILRDRGTNEQYF
>13|TRBJ2-7|TRBV12-5
CASGLGALWEQYF
>11|TRBJ1-2|TRBV4-1
CASSRDTSYTF
>12|TRBJ1-1|TRBV7-2
CASSLVGTAAFF
>17|TRBJ2-1|TRBV4-2
CASSPRTSGGEYNEQFF
>14|TRBJ1-2|TRBV5-1
CASSLAEGIYGYTF
>13|TRBJ2-1|TRBV29-1
CSVGGGSYNEQFF
>12|TRBJ2-1|TRBV7-9
CASSLRVIEQFF
>13|TRBJ1-1|TRBV9
CASSPGAPTEAFF
>14|TRBJ1-2|TRBV4-1
CASSRQGPDYGYTF
>17|TRBJ2-3|TRBV4-2
CASSQVAGAERADTQYF
>16|TRBJ1-2|TRBV7-2
CASSLSSRQILYGYTF
>16|TRBJ1-4|TRBV3-1
CASSQEPGAVNEKLFF
>17|TRBJ2-2|TRBV5-1
CASSLFRGQINTGELFF
>17|TRBJ2-5|TRBV7-8
CASSLAIAGGRQETQYF
>15|TRBJ2-3|TRBV12-3/TRBV12-4
CASSLGTRSADTQYF
>15|TRBJ1-2|TRBV4-1
CASSHPKGVNYGYTF
>12|TRBJ2-3|TRBV4-3
CASSQEMDTQYF
>12|TRBJ2-7|TRBV6-1
CASRVQGIEQYF
>15|TRBJ2-3|TRBV12-3/TRBV12-4
CASSFQRAGTDTQYF
>15|TRBJ2-1|TRBV7-9
CACSLVRGRKNEQFF
>12|TRBJ1-2|TRBV3-1
CASSQQGSGYTF
>18|.|TRBV7-2
CASSLVGGIRPVPSEQYF
>12|TRBJ2-3|TRBV20-1
CSASNREDTQYF
>19|TRBJ1-5|TRBV7-9
CASSSWRAGLPLADQPQHF
>14|TRBJ2-3|TRBV10-3
CAISEGQGADTRYF
>15|TRBJ2-3|TRBV7-9
CASSLARGSEDTQYF
>14|TRBJ1-2|TRBV5-8
CASSITRGVCGYTF
>18|TRBJ2-5|TRBV7-2
CASSLGLAGTPSYNEQYF
>12|TRBJ1-2|TRBV12-3/TRBV12-4
CAITQGGVGYTF
>11|TRBJ2-1|TRBV13
CASSLQGEQFF
>17|TRBJ2-1|TRBV20-1
CSARAHANQPLYNEQFF
>20|TRBJ2-1|TRBV11-3
CASGFIKGRTSRSSYDEQFF
>15|TRBJ2-1|TRBV12-3/TRBV12-4
CASSLRQGEYNEQFF
>14|TRBJ2-7|TRBV29-1
CSAATGHTIYEQYF
>13|TRBJ2-3|TRBV11-2
CASSGTGVDTQYF